A selection of T cell receptor beta chains follows, all from one sample in a study of blood T cell repertoires in COVID-19. Clones were read by immunoSEQ multiplex PCR, and TCRdb kept only the in-frame ones, dropping some. The sample yields fewer than 400,000 clones, roughly 85% seen once. Sequences were obtained from PBMCs or T cells enriched from blood (not recorded which). Receptors originate from a woman in her 30s who had been exposed to COVID-19. The CDR3 runs from the conserved cysteine through the conserved F or W. The order of the fields is D gene, clone size, J gene, V gene, CDR3 DNA, CDR3 protein. A D gene is named only where the DNA matches it firmly. Clone size, where shown, is once, few, many, or a class for clones that have expanded.

>TRBD1|-|TRBJ2-4|TRBV19
TGTGCCAGTAGTCCACAAGTGGACAGGGAGCACAAAAACATTCAGTACTTC
CASSPQVDREHKNIQYF
>TRBD2|-|TRBJ2-1|TRBV2
TGTGCCAGCACCAACAAGGGACTAGCGGGAGAACGGCAGTTCTTC
CASTNKGLAGERQFF
>-|-|TRBJ2-1|TRBV11-2
TGTGCCAGCAAATTGGCTGGCAGGGGAAACAATGAGCAGTTCTTC
CASKLAGRGNNEQFF
>-|-|TRBJ1-6|TRBV5-1
TGCGCCAGCAGCCGGGGGGATTTAGACTCACCCCTCCACTTT
CASSRGDLDSPLHF
>-|few|TRBJ1-6|TRBV13
TGTGCCAGCAGCTCCAGCAGGCGTCCCCTCCACTTT
CASSSSRRPLHF
>-|once|TRBJ2-7|TRBV27
-
CASSSSWGRPSYEQYF
>TRBD1|-|TRBJ1-5|TRBV19
TGTGCCAGTATTAGACAGGGAGGTGGGCAGCCCCAGCATTTT
CASIRQGGGQPQHF
>-|-|TRBJ1-6|TRBV27
TGTGCCAGCAAGCAGGGTTTGACTTCACCCCTCCACTTT
CASKQGLTSPLHF
>-|-|TRBJ2-3|TRBV11-2
TGTGCCAGCAGCTCAAATGCAGGGTTTCGAACAGATACGCAGTATTTT
CASSSNAGFRTDTQYF
>-|once|TRBJ2-7|TRBV27
TGTGCCAGCAGTTTATCCTGGAGAGACGAGCAGTACTTC
CASSLSWRDEQYF
>-|-|TRBJ2-3|TRBV3-1/TRBV3-2
TGTGCCAGCAGCTTCAGGCAGGGTACAGATACGCAGTATTTT
CASSFRQGTDTQYF
>-|-|TRBJ1-1|TRBV4-3
TGCGCCAGCAGCCAAGCCATGAACACTGAAGCTTTCTTT
CASSQAMNTEAFF
>-|-|TRBJ1-5|TRBV4-1
TGCGCCAGCAGCCACCCGGGGAAGAATCAGCCCCAGCATTTT
CASSHPGKNQPQHF
>TRBD1|-|TRBJ1-1|TRBV29-1
TGCAGCGTTGAGACAGGGGACACTGAAGCTTTCTTT
CSVETGDTEAFF
>-|-|TRBJ2-1|TRBV28
TGTGCCAGCAGGTCTGGAGGGAGTCGGAATGAGCAGTTCTTC
CASRSGGSRNEQFF
>TRBD1|-|TRBJ1-1|TRBV2
TGTGCCAGCAGAAAGGACAGGGAGAGAGAAGCTTTCTTT
CASRKDREREAFF
>-|-|TRBJ1-6|TRBV7-2
TGTGCCAGCAGCGCTGATATAACAAATTCACCCCTCCACTTT
CASSADITNSPLHF
>-|-|TRBJ1-3|TRBV4-1
TGCGCCAGCAGCCAAGATCGAGGGGCGGGGGGAAACACCATATATTTT
CASSQDRGAGGNTIYF
>TRBD1|few|TRBJ1-1|TRBV29-1
TGCAGCGTGACCGAACAGGGGAGGAACACTGAAGCTTTCTTT
CSVTEQGRNTEAFF
>-|-|TRBJ2-7|TRBV19
TGTGCCAGTAGTTTACGGGTCGCAGTACAAACAGGGGAGCAGTACTTC
CASSLRVAVQTGEQYF